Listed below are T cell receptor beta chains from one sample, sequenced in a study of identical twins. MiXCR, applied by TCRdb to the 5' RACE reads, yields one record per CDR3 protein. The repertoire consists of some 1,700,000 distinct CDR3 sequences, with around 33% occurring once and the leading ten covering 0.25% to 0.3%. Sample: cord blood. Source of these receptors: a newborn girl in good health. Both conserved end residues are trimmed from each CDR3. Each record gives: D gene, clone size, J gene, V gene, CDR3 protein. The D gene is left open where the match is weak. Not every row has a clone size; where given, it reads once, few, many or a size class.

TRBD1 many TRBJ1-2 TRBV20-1 SARDHPTGAYGYT
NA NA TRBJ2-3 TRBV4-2 ASSRSESGIDTQY
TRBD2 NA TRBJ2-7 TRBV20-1 SASRRGRTYEQY
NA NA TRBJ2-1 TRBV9 ASSVEASPYNEQF
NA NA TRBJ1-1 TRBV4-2 ASSQGPDGNTEAF
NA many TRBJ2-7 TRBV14 ASSPHRTLSSYEQY
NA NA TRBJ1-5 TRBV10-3 AISERPAANQPQH
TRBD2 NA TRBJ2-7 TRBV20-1 SAESGVISYEQY
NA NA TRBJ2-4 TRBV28 ASSFFAWTKEENIQY
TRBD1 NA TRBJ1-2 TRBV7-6 ASSSPGQYYGYT